Following are 8 T cell receptor beta chains from one sample sequenced in a study of blood T cell repertoires in COVID-19. This table comes from immunoSEQ multiplex PCR, and its TCRdb copy is limited to in-frame clones, with some not included. The sample includes 110,000 or so clones, more than 75% seen only once; the top ten take about 3.9%. Material for sequencing was peripheral blood. These receptors came from a man aged 60 to 75 with acute or convalescent COVID-19.

This chain joins TRBV5-4 and TRBJ1-2; D is undetermined. V was shortened by 4 bases and J by 8 bases, with 24 bases between the two germline ends. The CDR3 spans 16 residues. Per germline, CDR1 SGHNT and CDR2 YYREEE (reference sequence). The CDR3 DNA is TGTGCCAGCAGCCCGGACGGAGGAGGCCCCCTCCTGGGCTACACCTTC. Its protein is CASSPDGGGPLLGYTF. The variable domain in full, with the rest retrieved from reference TRBV5-4 and TRBJ1-2, is ETGVTQSPTHLIKTRGQQVTLRCSSQSGHNTVSWYQQALGQGPQFIFQYYREEENGRGNFPPRFSGLQFPNYSSELNVNALELDDSALYLCASSPDGGGPLLGYTFGSGTRLTVV.

The rearrangement uses TRBV19 and TRBJ2-5; a possible D gene is TRBD2 (6 bases). This CDR3 spans 11 amino acids. V lost 5 bases and J 5 bases, leaving 6 bases between the germline ends. Germline assignment: CDR1 LNHDA and CDR2 SQIVND (reference sequence). CDR3 loop: CASSAGETQYF. The CDR3 DNA reads TGTGCCAGTAGTGCGGGGGAGACCCAGTACTTC.

V is TRBV5-1 and J is TRBJ2-6, with D possibly being TRBD1 (5 bases). Germline V lookup: CDR1 SGHRS, CDR2 YFSETQ. Trimming removed 3 bases from V and 0 bases from J, with 13 bases in between. The CDR3 extends over 17 amino acids. In DNA form, the CDR3 reads TGCGCCAGCAGCTACGGACACCTCGACTCTGGGGCCAACGTCCTGACTTTC. It yields the protein CASSYGHLDSGANVLTF.

The chain has TRBV25-1 and TRBJ1-2; a weak D match, TRBD1 (5 bases). Trimming stripped 6 bases from V and 6 bases from J, with 8 bases between. The CDR3 totals 11 residues. Germline CDR1 is MGHDK and CDR2 is SYGVNS. CDR3 sequence: CASRTVHGYTF. CDR3 nucleotide sequence: TGTGCCAGCAGGACAGTCCATGGCTACACCTTC.

Comment on this clone: This specimen includes other DNA sequences encoding the same CDR3. This sequence joins TRBV28 and TRBJ1-1; 7 nucleotides match TRBD1. Germline V gene lookup returns CDR1 MDHEN and CDR2 SYDVKM. The CDR3 is 14 residues long. V lost 5 bases, J lost 1 base, and 4 bases stayed unmatched. CDR3 nucleotide sequence: TGTGCCAGCAGTCTAGGACAGGCGAACACTGAAGCTTTCTTT. It yields the protein CASSLGQANTEAFF.

V is TRBV3-1 (or the pseudogene TRBV3-2) and J is TRBJ1-5; TRBD1 might be the D (5 bases). The CDR3 runs 15 residues. The germline V gene encodes CDR1 LGHDT and CDR2 YNNKEL (reference sequence). Trimming shortened V by 1 base and J by 7 bases, and 14 bases separated the two germline ends. The CDR3 sequence: CASSQGGGEAQPQHF. The CDR3 DNA reads TGTGCCAGCAGCCAAGGCGGGGGTGAGGCCCAGCCCCAGCATTTT.

The chain is built from TRBV5-6 and TRBJ2-5, with TRBD1 matching 9 bases. V trimming: 2 bases; J trimming: 2 bases; junction bases outside the gene matches: 4. The CDR3 length is 15 residues. Germline assignment: CDR1 SGHDT and CDR2 YYEEEE. The CDR3 DNA follows: TGTGCCAGCAGCTTCGGACAGGGGCGACAAGAGACCCAGTACTTC. It translates to CASSFGQGRQETQYF. The whole variable domain, filled in from reference TRBV5-6 and TRBJ2-5, reads DAGVTQSPTHLIKTRGQQVTLRCSPKSGHDTVSWYQQALGQGPQFIFQYYEEEERQRGNFPDRFSGHQFPNYSSELNVNALLLGDSALYLCASSFGQGRQETQYFGPGTRLLVL.

Only one count was recorded for this clone. The genes are TRBV30 and TRBJ2-1; 7 positions agree with TRBD2. Per germline, CDR1 GTSNPN and CDR2 SVGIG (reference sequence). There are 14 residues in the CDR3. The J segment lost 3 bases and the V segment lost 8 bases, leaving 10 bases of the junction unmatched. The CDR3 region has the DNA TGTGCCCGTTCCCAGGGCGGGAGCTACAATGAGCAGTTCTTC. This encodes CARSQGGSYNEQFF.